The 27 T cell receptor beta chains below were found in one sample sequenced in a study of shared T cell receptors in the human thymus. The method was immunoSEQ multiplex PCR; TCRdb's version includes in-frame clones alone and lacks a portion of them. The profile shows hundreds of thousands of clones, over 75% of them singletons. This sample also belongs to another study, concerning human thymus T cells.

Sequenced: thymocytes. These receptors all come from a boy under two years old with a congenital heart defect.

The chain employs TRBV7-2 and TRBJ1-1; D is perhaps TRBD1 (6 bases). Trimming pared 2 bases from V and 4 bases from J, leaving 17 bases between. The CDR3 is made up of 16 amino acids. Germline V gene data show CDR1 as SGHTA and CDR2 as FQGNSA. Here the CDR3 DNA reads TGTGCCAGCAGCTTACGAGGGAGGGGGGAAGGCACTGAAGCTTTCTTT. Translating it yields CASSLRGRGEGTEAFF. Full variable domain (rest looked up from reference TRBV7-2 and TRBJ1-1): GAGVSQSPSNKVTEKGKDVELRCDPISGHTALYWYRQSLGQGLEFLIYFQGNSAPDKSGLPSDRFSAERTGGSVSTLTIQRTQQEDSAVYLCASSLRGRGEGTEAFFGQGTRLTVV.

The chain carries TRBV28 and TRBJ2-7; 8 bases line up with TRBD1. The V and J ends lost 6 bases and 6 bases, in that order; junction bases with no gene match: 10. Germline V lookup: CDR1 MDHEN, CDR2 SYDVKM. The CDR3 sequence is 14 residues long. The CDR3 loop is CASSPGGQEIEQYF. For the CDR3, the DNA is TGTGCCAGCAGCCCCGGGGGACAGGAGATCGAGCAGTACTTC.

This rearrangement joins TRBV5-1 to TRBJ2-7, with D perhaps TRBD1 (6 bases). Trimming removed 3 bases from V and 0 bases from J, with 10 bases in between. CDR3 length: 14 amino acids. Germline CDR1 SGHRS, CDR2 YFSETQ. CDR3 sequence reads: CASSSRDTSYEQYF. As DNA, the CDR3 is TGCGCCAGCAGCTCCCGGGACACCTCCTACGAGCAGTACTTC. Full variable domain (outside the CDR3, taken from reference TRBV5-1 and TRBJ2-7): KAGVTQTPRYLIKTRGQQVTLSCSPISGHRSVSWYQQTPGQGLQFLFEYFSETQRNKGNFPGRFSGRQFSNSRSEMNVSTLELGDSALYLCASSSRDTSYEQYFGPGTRLTVT.

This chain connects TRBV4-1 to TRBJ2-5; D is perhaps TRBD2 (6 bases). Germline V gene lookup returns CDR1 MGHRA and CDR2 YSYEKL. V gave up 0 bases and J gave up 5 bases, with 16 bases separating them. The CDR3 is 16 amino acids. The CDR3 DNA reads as TGCGCCAGCAGCCAAGACTCTCGGGAGACCAGGGAGACCCAGTACTTC. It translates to CASSQDSRETRETQYF.

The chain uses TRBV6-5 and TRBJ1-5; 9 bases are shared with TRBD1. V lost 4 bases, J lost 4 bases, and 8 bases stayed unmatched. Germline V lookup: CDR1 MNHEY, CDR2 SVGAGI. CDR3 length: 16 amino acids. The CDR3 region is CASSFPLDRGNQPQHF. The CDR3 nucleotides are TGTGCCAGCAGTTTTCCCCTGGACAGGGGTAATCAGCCCCAGCATTTT.

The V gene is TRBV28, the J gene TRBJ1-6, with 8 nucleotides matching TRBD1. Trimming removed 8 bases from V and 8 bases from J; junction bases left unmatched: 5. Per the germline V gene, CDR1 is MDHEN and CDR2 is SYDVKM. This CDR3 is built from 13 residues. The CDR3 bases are TGTGCCAGCTCGGACAGGGTTTATTCACCCCTCCACTTT. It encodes CASSDRVYSPLHF.

The CDR3 spells CASSLDGYRQGMNTEAFF. The CDR3, as DNA: TGTGCCAGCAGCTTAGATGGGTACCGACAGGGTATGAACACTGAAGCTTTCTTT. This chain joins TRBV11-2 and TRBJ1-1, with 7 nucleotides matching TRBD1. The V and J ends lost 0 bases and 0 bases, in that order; junction bases with no gene match: 10. The CDR3 runs 18 residues. Germline loops: CDR1 SGHAT, CDR2 FQNNGV.

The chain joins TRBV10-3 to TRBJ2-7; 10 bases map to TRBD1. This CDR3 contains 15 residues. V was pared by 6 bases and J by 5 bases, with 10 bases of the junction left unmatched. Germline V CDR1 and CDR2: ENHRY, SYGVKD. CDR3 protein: CAIRPEDRGYNEQYF. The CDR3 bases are TGTGCCATCAGGCCCGAGGACAGGGGGTACAACGAGCAGTACTTC.

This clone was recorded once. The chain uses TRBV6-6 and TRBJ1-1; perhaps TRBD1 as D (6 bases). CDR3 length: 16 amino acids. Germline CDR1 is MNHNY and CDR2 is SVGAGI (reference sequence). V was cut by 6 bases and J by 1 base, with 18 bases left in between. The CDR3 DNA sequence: TGTGCCAGCAGACTCAACCGGGACAACCCGAACACTGAAGCTTTCTTT. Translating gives CASRLNRDNPNTEAFF.

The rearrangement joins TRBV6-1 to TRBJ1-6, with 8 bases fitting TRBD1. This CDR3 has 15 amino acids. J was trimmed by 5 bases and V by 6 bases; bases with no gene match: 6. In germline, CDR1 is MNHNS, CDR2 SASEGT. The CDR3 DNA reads TGTGCCAGCAGCCCGGACAGGGTAGATAATTCACCCCTCCACTTT. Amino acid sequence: CASSPDRVDNSPLHF.

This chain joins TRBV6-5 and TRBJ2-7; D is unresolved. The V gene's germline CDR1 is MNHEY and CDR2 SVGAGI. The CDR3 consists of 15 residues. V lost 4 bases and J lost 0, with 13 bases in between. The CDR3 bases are TGTGCCAGCAGTTTAGGAGAGAAAGCCTCCTACGAGCAGTACTTC. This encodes CASSLGEKASYEQYF.

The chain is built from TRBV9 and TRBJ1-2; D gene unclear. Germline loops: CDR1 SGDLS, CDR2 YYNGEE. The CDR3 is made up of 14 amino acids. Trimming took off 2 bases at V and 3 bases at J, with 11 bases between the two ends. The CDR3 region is CASSVQPDYYGYTF. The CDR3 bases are TGTGCCAGCAGCGTCCAACCGGACTACTATGGCTACACCTTC.

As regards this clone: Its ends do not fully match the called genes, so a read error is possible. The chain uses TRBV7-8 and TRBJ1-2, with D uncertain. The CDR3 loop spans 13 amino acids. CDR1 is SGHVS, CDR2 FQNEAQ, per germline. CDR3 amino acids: CASSPTAVSGYIF. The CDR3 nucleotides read TGTGCCAGCAGCCCAACAGCAGTCTCTGGCTACATCTTC.

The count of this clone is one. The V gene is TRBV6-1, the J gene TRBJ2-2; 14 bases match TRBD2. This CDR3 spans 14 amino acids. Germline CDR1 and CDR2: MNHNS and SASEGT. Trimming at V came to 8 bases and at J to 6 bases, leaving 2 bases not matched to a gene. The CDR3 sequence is CASLGLAGAGELFF. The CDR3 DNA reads TGTGCCAGCCTGGGACTAGCGGGAGCCGGGGAGCTGTTTTTT.

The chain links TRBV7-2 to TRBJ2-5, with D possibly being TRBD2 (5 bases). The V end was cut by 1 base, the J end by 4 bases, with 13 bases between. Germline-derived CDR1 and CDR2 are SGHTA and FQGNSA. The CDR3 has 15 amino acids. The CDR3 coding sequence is TGTGCCAGCAGCTTAGGTTCGGGGTTAGGAGAGACCCAGTACTTC. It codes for CASSLGSGLGETQYF.

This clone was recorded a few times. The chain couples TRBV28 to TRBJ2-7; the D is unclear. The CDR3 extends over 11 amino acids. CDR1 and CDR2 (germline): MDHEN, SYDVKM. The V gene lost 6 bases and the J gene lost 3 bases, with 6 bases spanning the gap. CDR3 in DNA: TGTGCCAGCAGATACAACTACGAGCAGTACTTC. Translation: CASRYNYEQYF.

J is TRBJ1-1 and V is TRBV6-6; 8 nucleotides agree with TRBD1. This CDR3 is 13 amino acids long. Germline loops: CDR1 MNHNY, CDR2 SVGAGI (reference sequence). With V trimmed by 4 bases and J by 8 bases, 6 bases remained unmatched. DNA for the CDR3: TGTGCCAGCAGTTTCGAAGGGACAGGAGAAGCTTTCTTT. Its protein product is CASSFEGTGEAFF.

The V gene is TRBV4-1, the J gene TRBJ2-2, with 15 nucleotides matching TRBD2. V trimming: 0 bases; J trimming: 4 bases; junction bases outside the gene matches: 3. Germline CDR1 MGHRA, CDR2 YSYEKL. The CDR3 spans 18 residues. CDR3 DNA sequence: TGCGCCAGCAGCCAAGATCTGGGACTAGCGGGGGGCACCGGGGAGCTGTTTTTT. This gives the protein CASSQDLGLAGGTGELFF.

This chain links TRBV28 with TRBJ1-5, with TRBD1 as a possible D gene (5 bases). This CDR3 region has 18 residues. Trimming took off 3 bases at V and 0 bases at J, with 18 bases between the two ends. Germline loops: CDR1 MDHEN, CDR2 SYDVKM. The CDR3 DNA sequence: TGTGCCAGCAGTTTGGGGCATGACAGAAGTTATAGCAATCAGCCCCAGCATTTT. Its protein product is CASSLGHDRSYSNQPQHF.

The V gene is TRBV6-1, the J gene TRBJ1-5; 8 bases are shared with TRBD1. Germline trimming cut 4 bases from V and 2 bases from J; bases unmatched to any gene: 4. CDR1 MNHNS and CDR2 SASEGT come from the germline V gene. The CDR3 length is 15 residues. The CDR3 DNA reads TGTGCCAGCAGTGGACAGGGGAGGGGCAATCAGCCCCAGCATTTT. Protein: CASSGQGRGNQPQHF.

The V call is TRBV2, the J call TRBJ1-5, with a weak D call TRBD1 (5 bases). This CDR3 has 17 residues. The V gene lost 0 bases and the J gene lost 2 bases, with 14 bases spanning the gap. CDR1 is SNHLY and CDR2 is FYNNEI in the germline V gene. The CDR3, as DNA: TGTGCCAGCAGTGAAGCAATCCCCCCAGGGTGCAATCAGCCCCAGCATTTT. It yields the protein CASSEAIPPGCNQPQHF.

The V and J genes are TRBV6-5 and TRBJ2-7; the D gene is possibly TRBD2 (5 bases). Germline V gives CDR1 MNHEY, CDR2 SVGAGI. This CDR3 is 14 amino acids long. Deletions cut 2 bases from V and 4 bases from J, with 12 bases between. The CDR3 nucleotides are TGTGCCAGCAGTTACCGAAGGACTCATTACGAGCAGTACTTC. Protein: CASSYRRTHYEQYF.

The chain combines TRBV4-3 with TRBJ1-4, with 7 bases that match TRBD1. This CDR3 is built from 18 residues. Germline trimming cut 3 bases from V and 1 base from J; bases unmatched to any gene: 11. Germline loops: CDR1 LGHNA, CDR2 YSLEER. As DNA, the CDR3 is TGCGCCAGCAGCCATCTCGCTACGGCAGGGGGAACTAATGAAAAACTGTTTTTT. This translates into CASSHLATAGGTNEKLFF.

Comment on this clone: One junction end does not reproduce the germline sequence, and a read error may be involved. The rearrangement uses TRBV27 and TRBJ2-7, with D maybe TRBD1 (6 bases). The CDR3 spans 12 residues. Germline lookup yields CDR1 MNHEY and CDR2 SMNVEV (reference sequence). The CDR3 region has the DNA TGCTTAGGTCAGGGGCGCTCCTACGAGCAGTACTTC. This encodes CLGQGRSYEQYF.

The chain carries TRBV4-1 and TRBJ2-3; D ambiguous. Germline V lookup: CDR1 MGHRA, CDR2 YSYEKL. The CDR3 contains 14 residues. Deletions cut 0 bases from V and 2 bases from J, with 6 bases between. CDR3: CASSQETTTDTQYF. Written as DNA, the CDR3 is TGCGCCAGCAGCCAAGAAACTACCACAGATACGCAGTATTTT.

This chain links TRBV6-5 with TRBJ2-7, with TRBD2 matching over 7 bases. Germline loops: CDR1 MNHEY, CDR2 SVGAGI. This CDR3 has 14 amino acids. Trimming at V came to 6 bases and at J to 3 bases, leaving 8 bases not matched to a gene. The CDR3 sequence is CASRNLAELYEQYF. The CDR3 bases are TGTGCCAGCAGGAATCTAGCGGAACTCTACGAGCAGTACTTC.

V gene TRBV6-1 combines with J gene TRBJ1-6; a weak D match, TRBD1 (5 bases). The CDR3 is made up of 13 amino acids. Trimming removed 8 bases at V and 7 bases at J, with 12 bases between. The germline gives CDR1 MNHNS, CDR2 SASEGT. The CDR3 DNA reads TGTGCCAGCGAGGCAGGGTTAAATTCACCCCTCCACTTT. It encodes CASEAGLNSPLHF.